This record looks at one TCR beta chain sequence and its context. TCRdb's copy holds only in-frame clones and misses some; the assay was immunoSEQ multiplex PCR. Altogether fewer than 120,000 clones are present, roughly 90% being singletons, with the ten largest covering about 1.5%. Germline assignment: CDR1 SEHNR and CDR2 FQNEAQ (reference sequence). J gave up 7 bases and V 5 bases, and 4 bases lay outside the gene matches. This CDR3 has 13 amino acids. These data originate in a study of cytomegalovirus exposure and HLA in healthy donors. This clonotype was obtained from a woman younger than 45 in good health and CMV-seropositive. Sequences were obtained from PBMCs. V gene TRBV7-9 combines with J gene TRBJ1-2; TRBD1 agrees at 10 bases. CDR3 residues: CASSPDRGVGYTF. CDR3 bases: TGTGCCAGCAGCCCGGACAGGGGGGTTGGCTACACCTTC. Full variable domain (remainder filled in from reference TRBV7-9 and TRBJ1-2): DTGVSQNPRHKITKRGQNVTFRCDPISEHNRLYWYRQTLGQGPEFLTYFQNEAQLEKSRLLSDRFSAERPKGSFSTLEIQRTEQGDSAMYLCASSPDRGVGYTFGSGTRLTVV.